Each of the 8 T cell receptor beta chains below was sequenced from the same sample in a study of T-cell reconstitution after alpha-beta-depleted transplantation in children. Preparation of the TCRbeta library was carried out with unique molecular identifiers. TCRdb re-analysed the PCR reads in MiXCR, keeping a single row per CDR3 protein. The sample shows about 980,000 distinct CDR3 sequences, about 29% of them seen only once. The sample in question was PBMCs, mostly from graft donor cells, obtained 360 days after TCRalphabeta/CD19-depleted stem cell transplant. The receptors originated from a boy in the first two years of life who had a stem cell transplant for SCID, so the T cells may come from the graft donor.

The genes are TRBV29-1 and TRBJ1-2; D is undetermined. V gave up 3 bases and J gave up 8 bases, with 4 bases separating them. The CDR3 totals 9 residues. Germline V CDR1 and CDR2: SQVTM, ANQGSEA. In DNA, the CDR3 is TGCAGCGTTGAGGGCGGCTACACCTTC. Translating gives CSVEGGYTF.

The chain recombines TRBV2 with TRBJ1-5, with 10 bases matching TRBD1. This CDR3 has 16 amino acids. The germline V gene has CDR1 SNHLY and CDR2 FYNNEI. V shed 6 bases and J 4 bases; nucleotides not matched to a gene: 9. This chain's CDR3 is CASSSTGGERNQPQHF. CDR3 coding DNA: TGTGCCAGCAGCTCGACAGGGGGCGAAAGGAATCAGCCCCAGCATTTT.

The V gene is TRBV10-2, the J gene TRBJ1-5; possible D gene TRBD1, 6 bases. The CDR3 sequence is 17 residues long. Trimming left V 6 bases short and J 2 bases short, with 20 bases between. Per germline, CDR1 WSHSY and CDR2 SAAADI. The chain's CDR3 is CASRGGSTGLRNQPQHF. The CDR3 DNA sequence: TGCGCCAGCAGAGGGGGTTCGACGGGGTTGCGCAATCAGCCCCAGCATTTT.

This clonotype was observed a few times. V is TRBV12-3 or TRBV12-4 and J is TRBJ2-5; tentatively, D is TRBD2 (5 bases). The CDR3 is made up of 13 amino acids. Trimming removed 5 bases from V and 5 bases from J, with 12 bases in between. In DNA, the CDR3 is TGTGCCAGCAGTACCGGACGAGGGGAGACCCAGTACTTC. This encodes CASSTGRGETQYF.

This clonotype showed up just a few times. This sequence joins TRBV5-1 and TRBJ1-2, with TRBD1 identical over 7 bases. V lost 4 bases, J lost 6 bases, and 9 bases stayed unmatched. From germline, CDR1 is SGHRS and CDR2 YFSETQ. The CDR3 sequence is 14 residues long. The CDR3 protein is CASSAEDRRDGYTF. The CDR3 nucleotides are TGCGCCAGCAGCGCAGAGGACAGGAGAGATGGCTACACCTTC.

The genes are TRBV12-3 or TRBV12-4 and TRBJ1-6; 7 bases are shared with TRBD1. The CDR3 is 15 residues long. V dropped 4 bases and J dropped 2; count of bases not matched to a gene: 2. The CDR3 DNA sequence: TGTGCCAGCAGTTCGGGACAGACCTATAATTCACCCCTCCACTTT. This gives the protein CASSSGQTYNSPLHF.

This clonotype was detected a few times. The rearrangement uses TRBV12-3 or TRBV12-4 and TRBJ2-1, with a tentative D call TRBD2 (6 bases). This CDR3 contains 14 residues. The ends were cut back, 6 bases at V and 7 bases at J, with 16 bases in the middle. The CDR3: CASRRRLEGNEQFF. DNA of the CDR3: TGTGCCAGCAGACGCCGGCTGGAGGGGAATGAGCAGTTCTTC.

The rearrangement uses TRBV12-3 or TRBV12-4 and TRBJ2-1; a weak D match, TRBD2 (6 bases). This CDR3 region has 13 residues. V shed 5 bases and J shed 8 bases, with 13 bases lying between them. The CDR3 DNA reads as TGTGCCAGCAGTAGCCCGTGGGGGGATGAGCAGTTCTTC. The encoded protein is CASSSPWGDEQFF.